This entry is about one TCR beta chain. As yet, its antigen is unknown. The CDR3 spans 16 residues. The V gene's germline CDR1 is LNHDA and CDR2 SQIVND (reference sequence). The junction had 13 bases not matched to a gene; V was cut back by 4 bases and J by 7 bases. Stimulation used about 10 ug/mL lysate from CMV-infected fibroblasts. Memory cells lacking CD40L and CD69 with high CD45RO were sorted. Anti-CD28/CD49d costimulation, CD40-blocking antibody and enfuvirtide were given to CD8-depleted PBMCs for 15 to 20 hours. The immunoSEQ assay was version 4, run in survey mode. Measured with immunoSEQ multiplex PCR; TCRdb has only the in-frame clones, and not every one. The table has some 48,000 clones, about 81% seen once; the top ten hold 3%. This entry belongs to a study of persistence of HIV-infected CD4 T cells. Study in general: Isolated cells were CMV- and HIV-1 Gag-responding CD4+ T cells. General study findings and limits: Within sorted populations, more oligoclonal TCRs accompanied more oligoclonal proviruses.

Specimen: CD4+ T cells sorted from PBMCs after roughly 17-hour stimulation, collected from a patient who received antiretroviral therapy. The TCR sequence derives from an adult man with HIV who was CMV-seropositive. The J gene is TRBJ1-5, the V gene TRBV19, with 7 bases identical to TRBD1. This chain's CDR3 is CASSTHEGAAGQPQHF. CDR3 DNA sequence: TGTGCCAGTAGTACCCATGAGGGGGCAGCAGGACAGCCCCAGCATTTT. The full variable domain, in which reference TRBV19 and TRBJ1-5 provide the parts outside the CDR3, is DGGITQSPKYLFRKEGQNVTLSCEQNLNHDAMYWYRQDPGQGLRLIYYSQIVNDFQKGDIAEGYSVSREKKESFPLTVTSAQKNPTAFYLCASSTHEGAAGQPQHFGDGTRLSIL.